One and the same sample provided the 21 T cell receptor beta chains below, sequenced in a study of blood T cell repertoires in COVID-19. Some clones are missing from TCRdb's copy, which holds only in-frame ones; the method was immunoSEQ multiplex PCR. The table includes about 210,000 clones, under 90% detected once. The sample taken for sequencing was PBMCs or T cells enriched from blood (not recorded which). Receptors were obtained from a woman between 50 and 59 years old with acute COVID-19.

CDR3 DNA: TGTGCCAGCAGCTTGACTAGCGGGGGCATGTCCTACGAGCAGTACTTC. Residues: CASSLTSGGMSYEQYF. The chain carries TRBV7-2 and TRBJ2-7; 12 bases fit TRBD2. CDR1 SGHTA and CDR2 FQGNSA come from the germline V gene. The CDR3 covers 16 residues. V lost 3 bases, J lost 1 base, and 4 bases stayed unmatched. The variable domain in full, with the rest retrieved from reference TRBV7-2 and TRBJ2-7, is GAGVSQSPSNKVTEKGKDVELRCDPISGHTALYWYRQSLGQGLEFLIYFQGNSAPDKSGLPSDRFSAERTGGSVSTLTIQRTQQEDSAVYLCASSLTSGGMSYEQYFGPGTRLTVT.

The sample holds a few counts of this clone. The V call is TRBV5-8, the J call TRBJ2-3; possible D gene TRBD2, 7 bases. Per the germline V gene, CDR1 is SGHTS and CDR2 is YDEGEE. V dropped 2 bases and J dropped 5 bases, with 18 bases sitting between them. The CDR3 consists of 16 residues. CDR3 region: CASSLEGGPDGDTQYF. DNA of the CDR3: TGTGCCAGCAGCTTAGAGGGGGGGCCAGATGGAGATACGCAGTATTTT.

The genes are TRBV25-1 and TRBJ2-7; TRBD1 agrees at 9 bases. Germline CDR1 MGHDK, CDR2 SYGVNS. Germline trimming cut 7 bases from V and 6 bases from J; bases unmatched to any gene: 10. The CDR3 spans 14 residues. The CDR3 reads CASKGLGQGSEQYF. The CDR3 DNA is TGTGCCAGCAAGGGTCTAGGACAGGGGTCCGAGCAGTACTTC.

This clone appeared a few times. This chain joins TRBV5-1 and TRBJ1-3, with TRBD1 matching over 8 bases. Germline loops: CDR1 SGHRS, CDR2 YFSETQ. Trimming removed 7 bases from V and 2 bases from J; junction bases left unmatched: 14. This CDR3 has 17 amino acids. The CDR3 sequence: CASRLRDRPFTGNTIYF. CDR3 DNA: TGCGCCAGCCGACTGAGGGACAGGCCTTTTACTGGAAACACCATATATTTT. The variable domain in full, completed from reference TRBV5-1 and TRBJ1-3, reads KAGVTQTPRYLIKTRGQQVTLSCSPISGHRSVSWYQQTPGQGLQFLFEYFSETQRNKGNFPGRFSGRQFSNSRSEMNVSTLELGDSALYLCASRLRDRPFTGNTIYFGEGSWLTVV.

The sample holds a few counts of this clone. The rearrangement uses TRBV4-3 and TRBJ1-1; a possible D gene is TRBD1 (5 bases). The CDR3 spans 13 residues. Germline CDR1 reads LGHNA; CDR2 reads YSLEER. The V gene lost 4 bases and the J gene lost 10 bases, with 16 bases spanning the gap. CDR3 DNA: TGCGCCAGCAGCCCCATCGCGGGGGGTTCAGCTTTCTTT. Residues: CASSPIAGGSAFF.

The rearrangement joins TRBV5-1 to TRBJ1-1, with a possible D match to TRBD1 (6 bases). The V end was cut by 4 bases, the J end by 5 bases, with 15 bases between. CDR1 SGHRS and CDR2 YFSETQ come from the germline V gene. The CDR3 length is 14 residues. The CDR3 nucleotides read TGCGCCAGCAGCGCCGGGGGGGCGCAGACTGAAGCTTTCTTT. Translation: CASSAGGAQTEAFF. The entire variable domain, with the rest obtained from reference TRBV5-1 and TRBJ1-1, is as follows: KAGVTQTPRYLIKTRGQQVTLSCSPISGHRSVSWYQQTPGQGLQFLFEYFSETQRNKGNFPGRFSGRQFSNSRSEMNVSTLELGDSALYLCASSAGGAQTEAFFGQGTRLTVV.

CDR3 residues: CASSTTPGLVREQFF. DNA for the CDR3: TGTGCCAGCAGCACGACTCCGGGACTTGTACGTGAGCAGTTCTTC. This sequence joins TRBV5-8 and TRBJ2-1, with D possibly being TRBD2 (6 bases). Germline V gene data show CDR1 as SGHTS and CDR2 as YDEGEE. With 4 bases removed from V and 9 bases from J, the gap between germline ends came to 20 bases. The CDR3 covers 15 residues.

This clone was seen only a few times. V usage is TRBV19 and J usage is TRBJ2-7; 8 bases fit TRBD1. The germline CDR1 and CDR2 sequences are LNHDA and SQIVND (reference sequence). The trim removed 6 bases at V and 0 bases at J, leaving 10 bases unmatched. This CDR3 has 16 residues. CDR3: CASSLGRTGLSYEQYF. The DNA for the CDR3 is TGTGCCAGTAGCCTAGGCCGGACAGGGCTCTCCTACGAGCAGTACTTC.

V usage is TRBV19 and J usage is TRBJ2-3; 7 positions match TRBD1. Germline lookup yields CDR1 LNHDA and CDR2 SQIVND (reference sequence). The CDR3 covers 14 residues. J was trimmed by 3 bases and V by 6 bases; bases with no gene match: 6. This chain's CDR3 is CASRNRGWTDTQYF. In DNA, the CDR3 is TGTGCCAGTAGGAACAGGGGATGGACAGATACGCAGTATTTT. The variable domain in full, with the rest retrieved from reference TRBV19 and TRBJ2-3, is DGGITQSPKYLFRKEGQNVTLSCEQNLNHDAMYWYRQDPGQGLRLIYYSQIVNDFQKGDIAEGYSVSREKKESFPLTVTSAQKNPTAFYLCASRNRGWTDTQYFGPGTRLTVL.

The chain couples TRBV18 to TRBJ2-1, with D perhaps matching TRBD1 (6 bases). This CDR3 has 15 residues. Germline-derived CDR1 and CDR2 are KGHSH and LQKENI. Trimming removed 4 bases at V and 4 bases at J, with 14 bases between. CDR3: CASSLARTAYNEQFF. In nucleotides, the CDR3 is TGTGCCAGCTCACTGGCTAGGACAGCTTACAATGAGCAGTTCTTC.

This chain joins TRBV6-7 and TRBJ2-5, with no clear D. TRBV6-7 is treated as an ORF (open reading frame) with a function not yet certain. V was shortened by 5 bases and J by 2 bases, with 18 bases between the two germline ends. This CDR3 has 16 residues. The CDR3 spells CASSNHFSQVQETQYF. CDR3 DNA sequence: TGTGCCAGCAGTAACCACTTCTCTCAGGTACAAGAGACCCAGTACTTC.

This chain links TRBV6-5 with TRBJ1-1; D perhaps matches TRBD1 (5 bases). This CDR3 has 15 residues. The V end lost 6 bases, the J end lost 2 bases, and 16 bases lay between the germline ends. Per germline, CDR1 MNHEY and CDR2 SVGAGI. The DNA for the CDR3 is TGTGCCAGCAGCATCGAAAACAGGCTCAACACTGAAGCTTTCTTT. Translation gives CASSIENRLNTEAFF.

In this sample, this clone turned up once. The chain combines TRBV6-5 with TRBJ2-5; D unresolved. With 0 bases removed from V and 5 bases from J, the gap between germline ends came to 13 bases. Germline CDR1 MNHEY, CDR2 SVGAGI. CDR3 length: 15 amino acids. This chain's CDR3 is CASSYSKLEAETQYF. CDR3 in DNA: TGTGCCAGCAGTTACTCGAAATTGGAAGCGGAGACCCAGTACTTC.

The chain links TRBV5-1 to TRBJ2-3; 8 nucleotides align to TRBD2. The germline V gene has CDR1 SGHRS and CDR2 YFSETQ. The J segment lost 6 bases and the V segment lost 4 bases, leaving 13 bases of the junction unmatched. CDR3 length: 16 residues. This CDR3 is CASSAGRGGAGDTQYF. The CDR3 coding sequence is TGCGCCAGCAGCGCGGGCCGGGGGGGGGCCGGGGATACGCAGTATTTT.

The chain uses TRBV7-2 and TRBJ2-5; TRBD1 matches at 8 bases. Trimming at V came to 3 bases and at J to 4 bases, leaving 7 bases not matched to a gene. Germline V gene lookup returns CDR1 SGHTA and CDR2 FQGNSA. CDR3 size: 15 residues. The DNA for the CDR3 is TGTGCCAGCAGCTTTCATCCGACAGGGGTAGAGACCCAGTACTTC. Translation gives CASSFHPTGVETQYF.

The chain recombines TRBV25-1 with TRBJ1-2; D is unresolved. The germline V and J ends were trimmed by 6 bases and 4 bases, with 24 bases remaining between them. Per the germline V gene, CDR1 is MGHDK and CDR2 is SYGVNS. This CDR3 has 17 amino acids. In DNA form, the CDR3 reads TGTGCCAGCAGACTAGTTCCCCCGCCCAGAGTATCCTATGGCTACACCTTC. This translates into CASRLVPPPRVSYGYTF.

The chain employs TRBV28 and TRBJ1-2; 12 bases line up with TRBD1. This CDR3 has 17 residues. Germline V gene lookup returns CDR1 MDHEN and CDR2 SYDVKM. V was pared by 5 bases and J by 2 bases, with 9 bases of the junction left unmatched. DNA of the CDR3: TGTGCCAGCAGTGAAGCCGGGACAGGGGGCGTGAACTATGGCTACACCTTC. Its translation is CASSEAGTGGVNYGYTF.

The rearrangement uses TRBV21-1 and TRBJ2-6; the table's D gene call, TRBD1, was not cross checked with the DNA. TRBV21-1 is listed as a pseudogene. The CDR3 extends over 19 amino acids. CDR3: CASSNQTGFRFSGANVLTF. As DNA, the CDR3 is TGTGCCAGCAGCAATCAGACAGGGTTCCGTTTCTCTGGGGCCAACGTCCTGACTTTC.

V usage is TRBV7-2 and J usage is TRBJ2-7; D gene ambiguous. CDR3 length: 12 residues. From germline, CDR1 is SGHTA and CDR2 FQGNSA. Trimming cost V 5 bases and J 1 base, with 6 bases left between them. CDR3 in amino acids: CASSPISYEQYF. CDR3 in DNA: TGTGCCAGCAGCCCCATTTCCTACGAGCAGTACTTC.

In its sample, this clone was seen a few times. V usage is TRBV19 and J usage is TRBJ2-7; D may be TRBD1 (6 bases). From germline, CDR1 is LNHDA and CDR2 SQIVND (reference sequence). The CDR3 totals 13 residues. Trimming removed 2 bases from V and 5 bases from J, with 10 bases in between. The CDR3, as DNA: TGTGCCAGTAGTATAAGGCAGGGGAACGAGCAGTACTTC. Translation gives CASSIRQGNEQYF.

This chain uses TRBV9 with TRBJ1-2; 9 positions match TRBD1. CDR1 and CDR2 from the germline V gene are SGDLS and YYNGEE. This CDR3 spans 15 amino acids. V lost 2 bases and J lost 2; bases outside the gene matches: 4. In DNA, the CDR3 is TGTGCCAGCAGCGTTCCCGGGACAGGGAACTATGGCTACACCTTC. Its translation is CASSVPGTGNYGYTF.